The 6 T cell receptor beta chains listed next were all sequenced from one sample in a study of T cell repertoires in cytomegalovirus infection. MiXCR was run by TCRdb on the reads, yielding one entry per CDR3 protein. This sample has 740,000 or so distinct CDR3 sequences, with 35% found just once. The material sequenced was PBMCs. The receptors come from a human donor in good health (CMV status not recorded). Some clones in this sample may be carry-over from other donors' samples.

V and J are TRBV6-1 and TRBJ2-3; D tentatively reads TRBD1 or TRBD2 (5 bases each). CDR1 is MNHNS and CDR2 is SASEGT in the germline V gene. V dropped 4 bases and J dropped 1 base, with 21 bases sitting between them. The CDR3 length is 18 residues. CDR3 sequence reads: CASSGRGERGYRTDTQYF. As DNA, the CDR3 is TGTGCCAGCAGTGGACGAGGAGAGAGGGGTTACCGCACAGATACGCAGTATTTT.

The V and J genes are TRBV20-1 and TRBJ2-5, with TRBD2 identical over 12 bases. V lost 7 bases and J lost 5; bases outside the gene matches: 11. The CDR3 contains 15 residues. Germline V gene data show CDR1 as DFQATT and CDR2 as SNEGSKA (reference sequence). Here the CDR3 reads CSVLAGGPVGETQYF. CDR3 nucleotides: TGCAGTGTTCTAGCGGGAGGGCCCGTGGGTGAGACCCAGTACTTC.

This rearrangement joins TRBV20-1 to TRBJ2-7, with TRBD2 matching 9 bases. J gave up 1 base and V 0 bases, and 10 bases lay outside the gene matches. The CDR3 loop spans 17 amino acids. CDR1 is DFQATT and CDR2 is SNEGSKA in the germline V gene (reference sequence). CDR3 nucleotides: TGCAGTGCTAGAGAGGTACAGGGACTAGCCGGGTCCTACGAGCAGTACTTC. Its protein product is CSAREVQGLAGSYEQYF.

The gene calls are TRBV5-1 and TRBJ2-1; perhaps TRBD2 as D (5 bases). Germline assignment: CDR1 SGHRS and CDR2 YFSETQ. Trimming pared 5 bases from V and 2 bases from J, leaving 14 bases between. The CDR3 spans 15 residues. The CDR3 nucleotides read TGCGCCAGCAGGAGCGGCCCGATCACCTACAATGAGCAGTTCTTC. Translating it yields CASRSGPITYNEQFF.

The chain joins TRBV7-2 to TRBJ2-1; 13 bases are a match to TRBD2. This CDR3 region has 16 residues. J gave up 4 bases and V 4 bases, and 4 bases lay outside the gene matches. Germline V gives CDR1 SGHTA, CDR2 FQGNSA. The CDR3 is CASSSTSGRDYNEQFF. For the CDR3, the DNA is TGTGCCAGCAGCTCAACTAGCGGGAGGGATTACAATGAGCAGTTCTTC.

This clonotype was observed once. The rearrangement joins TRBV14 to TRBJ1-5; D is unresolved. Germline V CDR1 and CDR2: SGHDN, FVKESK. Trimming cost V 1 base and J 8 bases, with 9 bases left between them. CDR3 length equals 13 residues. Here the CDR3 DNA reads TGTGCCAGCAGCCAAGGAATCCGGGAGCCCCAGCATTTT. Its protein product is CASSQGIREPQHF.